This is a list of T cell receptor beta chains from one sample in a study of shared clonotypes between healthy human individuals. The data were produced by immunoSEQ multiplex PCR, yet TCRdb's version contains in-frame clones alone and is incomplete. Here the sample spans 2 million to 2.5 million clones, over 85% being singletons. Sample: naive CD4+ T cells sorted from blood. The receptors here all came from a man aged 18 to 29 in good health. Both conserved end residues are part of each CDR3. D genes are given only for firm matches. The size field is filled for only some rows; it gives once, few, many or a size class.

J gene: TRBJ1-2; clone size: -; D gene: TRBD1; V gene: TRBV18; CDR3 protein: CASSPLTGTYGYTF
J gene: TRBJ2-7; clone size: -; D gene: TRBD2; V gene: TRBV5-1; CDR3 protein: CASSLTSDSYEQYF
J gene: TRBJ1-1; clone size: -; D gene: TRBD1; V gene: TRBV30; CDR3 protein: CAWSRGGGTEAFF
J gene: TRBJ2-2; clone size: -; D gene: -; V gene: TRBV4-1; CDR3 protein: CASSHGSVANTGELFF
J gene: TRBJ1-1; clone size: -; D gene: TRBD1; V gene: TRBV5-4; CDR3 protein: CASSPGQPNTEAFF
J gene: TRBJ2-6; clone size: -; D gene: -; V gene: TRBV7-3; CDR3 protein: CASSPGLGANVLTF
J gene: TRBJ1-3; clone size: -; D gene: -; V gene: TRBV6-1; CDR3 protein: CASTEPGRYGNTIYF
J gene: TRBJ2-4; clone size: once; D gene: TRBD1; V gene: TRBV9; CDR3 protein: CASSVGPSGSLGTGGNIQYF
J gene: TRBJ2-7; clone size: -; D gene: TRBD1; V gene: TRBV6-1; CDR3 protein: CASSAGQGASYEQYF
J gene: TRBJ2-5; clone size: -; D gene: TRBD2; V gene: TRBV5-1; CDR3 protein: CATRLGSGIIQETQYF
J gene: TRBJ1-1; clone size: -; D gene: -; V gene: TRBV29-1; CDR3 protein: CSVENTEAFF
J gene: TRBJ2-7; clone size: -; D gene: -; V gene: TRBV19; CDR3 protein: CASSMIQAEYEQYF
J gene: TRBJ1-1; clone size: -; D gene: -; V gene: TRBV5-1; CDR3 protein: CASSLGPGQPEAFF
J gene: TRBJ2-5; clone size: once; D gene: -; V gene: TRBV27; CDR3 protein: CASRGAGTVQETQYF
J gene: TRBJ2-5; clone size: -; D gene: TRBD1; V gene: TRBV4-1; CDR3 protein: CASSQGDRGQETQYF
J gene: TRBJ2-4; clone size: -; D gene: -; V gene: TRBV7-2; CDR3 protein: CASSLPSLLLNIQYF
J gene: TRBJ1-2; clone size: -; D gene: -; V gene: TRBV29-1; CDR3 protein: CSVTSGTAGGYTF
J gene: TRBJ2-5; clone size: -; D gene: TRBD2; V gene: TRBV10-1; CDR3 protein: CASRGTERPGREGPETQYF
J gene: TRBJ2-1; clone size: -; D gene: TRBD1; V gene: TRBV5-1; CDR3 protein: CASSSTGGIYNEQFF
J gene: TRBJ1-1; clone size: -; D gene: -; V gene: TRBV11-2; CDR3 protein: CASSLVRGTEAFF
J gene: TRBJ2-3; clone size: -; D gene: -; V gene: TRBV18; CDR3 protein: CASSPGSGRTDTQYF
J gene: TRBJ2-1; clone size: -; D gene: TRBD2; V gene: TRBV10-2; CDR3 protein: CASGELAGGTEQFF
J gene: TRBJ2-3; clone size: -; D gene: -; V gene: TRBV7-2; CDR3 protein: CASSLSTDTQYF
J gene: TRBJ1-6; clone size: -; D gene: -; V gene: TRBV11-2; CDR3 protein: CASSSFSNNSPLHF
J gene: TRBJ1-4; clone size: few; D gene: -; V gene: TRBV10-1; CDR3 protein: CASSESGAEKLFF
J gene: TRBJ2-3; clone size: -; D gene: TRBD2; V gene: TRBV10-3; CDR3 protein: CAISVIRLAGPTDTQYF
J gene: TRBJ1-6; clone size: -; D gene: -; V gene: TRBV2; CDR3 protein: CASSVTEANSPLHF
J gene: TRBJ1-6; clone size: -; D gene: TRBD1; V gene: TRBV27; CDR3 protein: CASTRETGGAYNSPLHF
J gene: TRBJ1-6; clone size: -; D gene: -; V gene: TRBV19; CDR3 protein: CASSPGQSNNSPLHF
J gene: TRBJ1-1; clone size: -; D gene: -; V gene: TRBV29-1; CDR3 protein: CSVEDRPGVNTEAFF
J gene: TRBJ1-6; clone size: -; D gene: -; V gene: TRBV5-1; CDR3 protein: CASSQTGPNSPLHF
J gene: TRBJ2-5; clone size: -; D gene: TRBD1; V gene: TRBV11-2; CDR3 protein: CASSLFDLDRVQETQYF
J gene: TRBJ2-7; clone size: -; D gene: -; V gene: TRBV7-2; CDR3 protein: CASSPEGGGYEQYF
J gene: TRBJ1-2; clone size: -; D gene: -; V gene: TRBV5-8; CDR3 protein: CASSLGGSVYGYTF
J gene: TRBJ2-2; clone size: -; D gene: TRBD2; V gene: TRBV5-1; CDR3 protein: CASRSIAGTSGTGELFF
J gene: TRBJ2-5; clone size: -; D gene: -; V gene: TRBV19; CDR3 protein: CASSMGGLETQYF
J gene: TRBJ2-7; clone size: -; D gene: -; V gene: TRBV28; CDR3 protein: CASSLFSSSYEQYF
J gene: TRBJ2-5; clone size: -; D gene: TRBD2; V gene: TRBV5-1; CDR3 protein: CASSLVRTRTSGRTGQETQYF
J gene: TRBJ2-7; clone size: -; D gene: TRBD2; V gene: TRBV6-1; CDR3 protein: CASSEAASGSYEQYF
J gene: TRBJ1-1; clone size: -; D gene: -; V gene: TRBV10-3; CDR3 protein: CAISGQKYTEAFF